The clone carrying this T cell receptor beta chain was seen only a few times. Its antigen is unknown. PCR involved 60 Vbeta and 13 Jbeta primers. This table comes from immunoSEQ multiplex PCR, and its TCRdb copy is limited to in-frame clones, with some not included. The repertoire holds about 150,000 clones, 9.4% seen once, with less than 2% in the top ten. This sample is drawn from a study of cytomegalovirus exposure and HLA in healthy donors. Study-wide findings and caveats: A later analysis appeared to link common viral pathogens to several of the most significant clusters. Researchers had no immune exposure information except CMV serostatus available.

The donors gave bone marrow, and they were healthy. The receptor's source is a male donor in good health and CMV-seronegative. The sample comprised PBMCs.

CDR3 DNA sequence: TGTGCCAGCAGTTTATGGGGGACAGGGGGGAACTATGGCTACACCTTC. Protein sequence: CASSLWGTGGNYGYTF. The chain links TRBV28 to TRBJ1-2; 11 nucleotides line up with TRBD1. J lost 2 bases, V lost 0 bases, and 2 bases had no gene match. This CDR3 spans 16 amino acids. Germline V gene data show CDR1 as MDHEN and CDR2 as SYDVKM.